These T cell receptor beta chains were read from a single sample in a study of cytomegalovirus exposure and HLA in healthy donors. Produced via immunoSEQ multiplex PCR; TCRdb's table is partial and in-frame only. The sample consists of 150,000 to 200,000 clones, 81% of them appearing once. Sequenced input: PBMCs. These receptors originate from a man aged 18 to 35 in good health and CMV-seronegative. Each CDR3 is given with its conserved first and last residue. D genes are given only for firm matches.

D gene: NA
V gene: TRBV27
J gene: TRBJ2-1
CDR3 DNA: TGTGCCAGCAGTTTTTTTCTGCGAGGCAATGAGCAGTTCTTC
CDR3 protein: CASSFFLRGNEQFF

D gene: TRBD2
V gene: TRBV7-2
J gene: TRBJ2-3
CDR3 DNA: TGTGCCAGCAGCTTAGTGGGGCTAGCGGGGGGGACAGATACGCAGTATTTT
CDR3 protein: CASSLVGLAGGTDTQYF

D gene: NA
V gene: TRBV6-6
J gene: TRBJ1-4
CDR3 DNA: TGTGCCAGCAGTTACTCGAGCGTCGGTTCTAATGAAAAACTGTTTTTT
CDR3 protein: CASSYSSVGSNEKLFF

D gene: NA
V gene: TRBV2
J gene: TRBJ2-2
CDR3 DNA: TGTGCCAGCAGGGAACGTCCGGGGGAGCTGTTTTTT
CDR3 protein: CASRERPGELFF

D gene: NA
V gene: TRBV7-3
J gene: TRBJ2-3
CDR3 DNA: TGTGCCAGCAGGTCACTTTCTGATACGCAGTATTTT
CDR3 protein: CASRSLSDTQYF

D gene: TRBD2
V gene: TRBV28
J gene: TRBJ2-5
CDR3 DNA: TGTGCCAGCAGCCGTAGCGGGAAGGGGGGAGAGACCCAGTACTTC
CDR3 protein: CASSRSGKGGETQYF

D gene: TRBD1
V gene: TRBV7-8
J gene: TRBJ1-4
CDR3 DNA: TGTGCCAGCAGCTCGCGAAAGACAGGGGCCCCGTCTTATGAAAAACTGTTTTTT
CDR3 protein: CASSSRKTGAPSYEKLFF

D gene: TRBD1
V gene: TRBV4-3
J gene: TRBJ2-5
CDR3 DNA: TGCGCCAGCAGCCAGGGACAGGTCCAAGAGACCCAGTACTTC
CDR3 protein: CASSQGQVQETQYF

D gene: TRBD2
V gene: TRBV4-3
J gene: TRBJ2-1
CDR3 DNA: TGCGCCAGCAACTGGGAACTAGCGGGAAGCAATGAGCAGTTCTTC
CDR3 protein: CASNWELAGSNEQFF

D gene: TRBD2
V gene: TRBV7-8
J gene: TRBJ2-7
CDR3 DNA: TGTGCCAGCAGCCCTAGTCCGGGCGGACTAGTAATATACGAGCAGTACTTC
CDR3 protein: CASSPSPGGLVIYEQYF

D gene: TRBD2
V gene: TRBV5-4
J gene: TRBJ2-3
CDR3 DNA: TGTGCCAGCAGCTTCCAGCGGGGGGGCAGTGATACGCAGTATTTT
CDR3 protein: CASSFQRGGSDTQYF

D gene: NA
V gene: TRBV28
J gene: TRBJ1-2
CDR3 DNA: TGTGCCAGCAGCCCATGGAGAGGAAATCAGGGGTATGGCTACACCTTC
CDR3 protein: CASSPWRGNQGYGYTF

D gene: TRBD2
V gene: TRBV18
J gene: TRBJ2-1
CDR3 DNA: TGTGCCAGCTCACCCCAAGGACTAGCGGGAGGTGAGCAGTTCTTC
CDR3 protein: CASSPQGLAGGEQFF

D gene: TRBD1
V gene: TRBV9
J gene: TRBJ1-2
CDR3 DNA: TGTGCCAGCAGCGTAGCGGGACAGGGGGGCTATGGCTACACCTTC
CDR3 protein: CASSVAGQGGYGYTF

D gene: TRBD1
V gene: TRBV15
J gene: TRBJ1-2
CDR3 DNA: TGTGCCACCAGCAGGGGACAGGGGAAAGGCTACACCTTC
CDR3 protein: CATSRGQGKGYTF

D gene: TRBD2
V gene: TRBV27
J gene: TRBJ2-2
CDR3 DNA: TGTGCCAGCAGTTTATCGGCTAGCGGGAGCCCCGGGGAGCTGTTTTTT
CDR3 protein: CASSLSASGSPGELFF